This T cell receptor (beta chain) was observed in a study of spatial heterogeneity in lung cancer. Study context: About 2 years after resection was the median timing of the follow-up PBMC samples, which were sequenced when available. The study observed each unique TCR and UMI combination more than ten times on average in raw reads. Broader study findings: Resection blood, more than follow-up blood, showed ubiquitous expanded tumor TCRs.

The study tagged each TCR cDNA molecule with a unique molecular identifier. TCRdb re-called the 5' RACE reads through MiXCR, storing one row per CDR3 protein. The repertoire holds about 120,000 distinct CDR3 sequences, with 12% as singletons. The time point was: blood at routine non-recurrence follow-up after resection. Unsorted whole RNA samples from tumor, nontumor lung or frozen PBMC were sequenced. This clonotype was detected a few times. The antigen is not known. The CDR3 totals 18 residues. Trimming shortened V by 1 base and J by 0 bases, and 17 bases separated the two germline ends. Per the germline V gene, CDR1 is SGDLS and CDR2 is YYNGEE.

The chain uses TRBV9 and TRBJ1-3, with TRBD1 as a possible D gene (5 bases). The clonotype comes from a male donor with early-stage non-small cell lung cancer. Sequenced here: PBMCs, sampled at follow-up. The CDR3 protein is CASSVTVGGASSGNTIYF. The CDR3 DNA is TGTGCCAGCAGCGTAACTGTTGGTGGGGCCTCCTCTGGAAACACCATATATTTT.